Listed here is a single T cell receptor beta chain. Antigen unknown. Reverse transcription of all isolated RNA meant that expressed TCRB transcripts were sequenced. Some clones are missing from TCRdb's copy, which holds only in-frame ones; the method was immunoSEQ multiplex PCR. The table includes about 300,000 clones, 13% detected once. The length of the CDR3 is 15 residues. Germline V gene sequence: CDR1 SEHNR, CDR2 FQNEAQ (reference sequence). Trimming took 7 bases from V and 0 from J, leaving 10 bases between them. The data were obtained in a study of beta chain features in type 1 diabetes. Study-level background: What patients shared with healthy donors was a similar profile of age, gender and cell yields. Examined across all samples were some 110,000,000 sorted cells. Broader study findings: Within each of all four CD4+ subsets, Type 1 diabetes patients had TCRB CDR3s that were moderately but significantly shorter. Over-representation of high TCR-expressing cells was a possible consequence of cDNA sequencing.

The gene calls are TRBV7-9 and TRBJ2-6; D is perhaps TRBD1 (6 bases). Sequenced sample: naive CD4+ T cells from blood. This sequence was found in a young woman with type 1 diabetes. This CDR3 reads CASNTDSSGANVLTF. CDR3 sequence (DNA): TGTGCCAGCAACACGGACAGCTCTGGGGCCAACGTCCTGACTTTC.